This T cell receptor beta chain was recovered during a study of CD8+ T cells in alopecia areata. CDR3 length: 13 residues. The ends were cut back, 3 bases at V and 0 bases at J, with 8 bases in the middle. Germline values: CDR1 SQVTM, CDR2 ANQGSEA. Findings of the study overall: Lesional scalp, especially alopecia totalis/universalis, showed higher clonality than normal scalp. Since there was just one nonresponder, nobody can yet say how baseline CD8+ expansion ties to response. Scalp and blood samples kept many expanded lesional clones throughout tofacitinib.

Extracted RNA was reverse transcribed, and the resulting cDNA served as sequencing template. Sequencing used immunoSEQ multiplex PCR; TCRdb keeps in-frame clones, though not all of them. The sample has about 220,000 clones, 50% to 60% seen once. Specified treatment: oral pan-JAK inhibitor, 5-10 mg twice daily. With regard to this clone: Its matching antigen is unknown.

The rearrangement joins TRBV29-1 to TRBJ1-1; D is unresolved. The TCR sequence derives from a human donor with alopecia areata. The specimen was CD4+ T cells sorted from blood, collected at week 4, from a patient treated with tofacitinib. CDR3 DNA sequence: TGCAGCGTTGACGAAGGCCTGAACACTGAAGCTTTCTTT. It yields the protein CSVDEGLNTEAFF.